Presented here are 23 T cell receptor beta chains from one specimen sequenced in a study of cytomegalovirus exposure and HLA in healthy donors. TCRdb's copy holds only in-frame clones and misses some; the assay was immunoSEQ multiplex PCR. The sample shows 180,000 or so clones, around 84% of them seen only once. What was sequenced was PBMCs. These receptors were taken from a woman in her thirties in good health and CMV-seropositive.

CDR3 sequence: CASSLVIGDTEAFF. CDR3 nucleotides: TGTGCCAGCAGCTTAGTGATCGGAGACACTGAAGCTTTCTTT. This chain joins TRBV7-2 and TRBJ1-1; unclear D gene. V lost 1 base, J lost 3 bases, and 9 bases lay in between. Germline CDR1 reads SGHTA; CDR2 reads FQGNSA. This CDR3 contains 14 residues.

The V and J genes are TRBV28 and TRBJ2-7; TRBD2 aligns across 10 bases. Unmatched junction bases numbered 9, after V lost 3 bases and J lost 4 bases. This CDR3 has 16 residues. The germline V gene has CDR1 MDHEN and CDR2 SYDVKM. CDR3: CASSFPLLAGTYEQYF. The CDR3 bases are TGTGCCAGCAGTTTCCCTTTACTAGCGGGAACATACGAGCAGTACTTC.

The chain uses TRBV6-1 and TRBJ2-3; tentative D call: TRBD2 (6 bases). The CDR3 spans 15 residues. Deletions cut 0 bases from V and 6 bases from J, with 13 bases between. From germline, CDR1 is MNHNS and CDR2 SASEGT. CDR3 sequence reads: CASSEAPEEGDTQYF. In DNA, the CDR3 is TGTGCCAGCAGTGAAGCGCCAGAGGAGGGCGATACGCAGTATTTT.

J is TRBJ2-7 and V is TRBV27, with TRBD1 matching 11 bases. The CDR3 spans 15 residues. V was clipped by 3 bases and J by 3 bases; unmatched bases: 4. Germline assignment: CDR1 MNHEY and CDR2 SMNVEV (reference sequence). CDR3 loop: CASSLGTGGYYEQYF. CDR3 DNA sequence: TGTGCCAGCAGTTTGGGGACAGGGGGTTACTACGAGCAGTACTTC.

The chain uses TRBV5-1 and TRBJ2-7; D is unclear. CDR1 and CDR2 from the germline V gene are SGHRS and YFSETQ. The ends were cut back, 4 bases at V and 7 bases at J, with 15 bases in the middle. The CDR3 spans 13 residues. This CDR3 is CASSLHTAEEQYF. CDR3 DNA sequence: TGCGCCAGCAGCCTCCACACGGCGGAAGAGCAGTACTTC.

A note on this clone: Other DNA sequences in the sample encode the same CDR3. The V call is TRBV9, the J call TRBJ2-7; D gene ambiguous. Per germline, CDR1 SGDLS and CDR2 YYNGEE. The CDR3 has 15 amino acids. Trimming cost V 0 bases and J 0 bases, with 10 bases left between them. DNA of the CDR3: TGTGCCAGCAGCGTAGGACGTGAGCGCTCCTACGAGCAGTACTTC. Residues: CASSVGRERSYEQYF.

This clone has more than one count but fewer than ten. The chain links TRBV27 to TRBJ1-2, with D perhaps matching TRBD1 (6 bases). Trimming pared 6 bases from V and 8 bases from J, leaving 16 bases between. The CDR3 is 13 residues long. From germline, CDR1 is MNHEY and CDR2 SMNVEV (reference sequence). This chain's CDR3 is CASSLQGRRGYTF. Written as DNA, the CDR3 is TGTGCCAGCAGCCTCCAGGGGCGGCGGGGCTACACCTTC.

The rearrangement uses TRBV7-9 and TRBJ2-7; 7 bases match TRBD2. Germline CDR1 SEHNR, CDR2 FQNEAQ (reference sequence). This CDR3 has 16 amino acids. J lost 4 bases, V lost 5 bases, and 14 bases had no gene match. The CDR3 loop reads CASSAEQHGGSYEQYF. In nucleotides, the CDR3 is TGTGCCAGCAGCGCCGAACAGCACGGGGGGTCGTACGAGCAGTACTTC. The whole variable domain, filled in from reference TRBV7-9 and TRBJ2-7, reads DTGVSQNPRHKITKRGQNVTFRCDPISEHNRLYWYRQTLGQGPEFLTYFQNEAQLEKSRLLSDRFSAERPKGSFSTLEIQRTEQGDSAMYLCASSAEQHGGSYEQYFGPGTRLTVT.

The table lists this clone with a count of one. The rearrangement joins TRBV28 to TRBJ1-5; D perhaps matches TRBD1 (6 bases). Germline assignment: CDR1 MDHEN and CDR2 SYDVKM. This CDR3 has 18 residues. V gave up 3 bases and J gave up 4 bases, with 22 bases separating them. In nucleotides, the CDR3 is TGTGCCAGCAGTTTCGAGGGGGTGGGGTACACCAAAAATCAGCCCCAGCATTTT. Translating gives CASSFEGVGYTKNQPQHF.

J is TRBJ1-1 and V is TRBV30; TRBD1 agrees at 9 bases. This CDR3 has 14 amino acids. Germline CDR1 GTSNPN, CDR2 SVGIG (reference sequence). The junction had 9 bases not matched to a gene; V was cut back by 4 bases and J by 6 bases. CDR3 sequence (DNA): TGTGCCTGGACAAGACAGGGGGTCGACGCTGAAGCTTTCTTT. Translated, it gives CAWTRQGVDAEAFF.

This clone was seen once. The chain carries TRBV2 and TRBJ1-5; 8 bases agree with TRBD1. Trimming at V came to 7 bases and at J to 4 bases, leaving 3 bases not matched to a gene. CDR3 size: 13 residues. The germline gives CDR1 SNHLY, CDR2 FYNNEI. CDR3 protein: CASTGQGNQPQHF. In nucleotides, the CDR3 is TGTGCCAGCACAGGACAGGGTAATCAGCCCCAGCATTTT.

The chain uses TRBV5-1 and TRBJ1-2; 7 positions agree with TRBD1. Germline-derived CDR1 and CDR2 are SGHRS and YFSETQ. This CDR3 contains 15 residues. Trimming cost V 3 bases and J 7 bases; bases outside gene matches: 12. The CDR3 here is CASSSLLDRVGGYTF. CDR3 DNA sequence: TGCGCCAGCAGCTCGTTGCTTGACAGGGTCGGTGGCTACACCTTC. The full variable domain, completed using reference TRBV5-1 and TRBJ1-2, is KAGVTQTPRYLIKTRGQQVTLSCSPISGHRSVSWYQQTPGQGLQFLFEYFSETQRNKGNFPGRFSGRQFSNSRSEMNVSTLELGDSALYLCASSSLLDRVGGYTFGSGTRLTVV.

This chain links TRBV15 with TRBJ2-7, with TRBD2 matching over 12 bases. V lost 8 bases to trimming and J lost 3 bases; unmatched junction nucleotides: 5. CDR1 is LNHNV and CDR2 is YYDKDF in the germline V gene (reference sequence). This CDR3 spans 14 amino acids. The CDR3 DNA sequence: TGTGCCACCTCCCCGACTAGCGGGAGCTACGAGCAGTACTTC. Protein product: CATSPTSGSYEQYF.

The chain employs TRBV28 and TRBJ1-1, with TRBD1 matching 8 bases. V was clipped by 9 bases and J by 11 bases; unmatched bases: 11. The CDR3 totals 12 residues. The germline V gene encodes CDR1 MDHEN and CDR2 SYDVKM. The CDR3 spells CASGQGSRRAFF. The CDR3 nucleotides are TGTGCCAGTGGACAGGGATCGCGAAGGGCTTTCTTT.

In the case of this clone: One end of the junction varies from germline; a read error may be responsible. This chain links TRBV20-1 with TRBJ2-2, with TRBD2 matching 7 bases. Germline V gene data show CDR1 as DFQATT and CDR2 as SNEGSKA (reference sequence). CDR3 length: 11 residues. The CDR3 DNA sequence: TGCAGTGCCAGAGCGGGATCGGAGCTGTTTTTT. As protein: CSARAGSELFF.

The genes are TRBV2 and TRBJ2-3; D is possibly TRBD2 (5 bases). CDR1 and CDR2 from the germline V gene are SNHLY and FYNNEI. The CDR3 is 14 residues long. V gave up 7 bases and J gave up 2 bases, with 13 bases separating them. CDR3 sequence: CASIGSDYTDTQYF. The CDR3 region has the DNA TGTGCCAGCATCGGTAGCGACTACACAGATACGCAGTATTTT.

V usage is TRBV19 and J usage is TRBJ1-5, with 11 positions matching TRBD1. CDR1 and CDR2 from the germline V gene are LNHDA and SQIVND (reference sequence). Losses at the gene ends were 3 bases for V and 4 bases for J; bases not matched to a gene: 2. CDR3 length equals 15 residues. CDR3 region: CASSMDRGRNQPQHF. The CDR3 nucleotides are TGTGCCAGTAGTATGGACAGGGGGCGGAATCAGCCCCAGCATTTT.

The CDR3: CATSRGEGGFETQYF. The CDR3 nucleotides are TGTGCCACCAGCAGAGGGGAAGGGGGATTTGAGACCCAGTACTTC. The chain joins TRBV15 to TRBJ2-5; weak D call: TRBD1 (6 bases). With 1 base removed from V and 5 bases from J, the gap between germline ends came to 14 bases. The CDR3 totals 15 residues. Germline V gives CDR1 LNHNV, CDR2 YYDKDF (reference sequence). Using reference TRBV15 and TRBJ2-5 for the parts outside the CDR3, the full variable domain is DAMVIQNPRYQVTQFGKPVTLSCSQTLNHNVMYWYQQKSSQAPKLLFHYYDKDFNNEADTPDNFQSRRPNTSFCFLDIRSPGLGDTAMYLCATSRGEGGFETQYFGPGTRLLVL.

This clone was seen a handful of times. The genes are TRBV5-1 and TRBJ1-1; the D is unclear. The germline V and J ends were trimmed by 0 bases and 2 bases, with 11 bases remaining between them. The CDR3 is 15 amino acids. Germline CDR1 and CDR2: SGHRS and YFSETQ. CDR3 nucleotides: TGCGCCAGCAGCTTGGGGAGGCAGCCAAACACTGAAGCTTTCTTT. The encoded protein is CASSLGRQPNTEAFF.

The V and J genes are TRBV6-5 and TRBJ1-1; no clear D gene. This CDR3 contains 13 residues. Deletions cut 1 base from V and 6 bases from J, with 9 bases between. Germline CDR1 and CDR2: MNHEY and SVGAGI. The CDR3, as DNA: TGTGCCAGCAGTTACTTGGGCAGTTCTGAAGCTTTCTTT. Its translation: CASSYLGSSEAFF.

J is TRBJ2-1 and V is TRBV10-3; D is perhaps TRBD2 (6 bases). Germline CDR1 is ENHRY and CDR2 is SYGVKD. V was clipped by 0 bases and J by 6 bases, with 6 bases between them. The CDR3 spans 13 residues. CDR3 protein: CAISESSGNEQFF. Written as DNA, the CDR3 is TGTGCCATCAGTGAGTCTAGCGGCAATGAGCAGTTCTTC.

The genes are TRBV19 and TRBJ1-4; D gene unclear. The V end lost 3 bases, the J end lost 2 bases, and 10 bases lay between the germline ends. CDR1 and CDR2 (germline): LNHDA, SQIVND (reference sequence). The CDR3 length is 15 residues. As DNA, the CDR3 is TGTGCCAGTAGTATGTATACGGTGACTAATGAAAAACTGTTTTTT. It yields the protein CASSMYTVTNEKLFF.

The rearrangement links TRBV6-6 to TRBJ1-3; D is unclear. V gave up 7 bases and J gave up 1 base, with 14 bases separating them. The V gene's germline CDR1 is MNHNY and CDR2 SVGAGI (reference sequence). The CDR3 has 15 amino acids. The DNA for the CDR3 is TGTGCCAGCACCTCACCCACGGGGTCTGGAAACACCATATATTTT. It is translated as CASTSPTGSGNTIYF.